This T cell receptor beta chain was profiled in a study of control samples from healthy donors and cancer patients. The CDR3 consists of 15 residues. Germline values: CDR1 SGHVS, CDR2 FQNEAQ. V shed 6 bases and J 1 base; nucleotides not matched to a gene: 8. Data came from immunoSEQ multiplex PCR; TCRdb stores just in-frame clones and leaves some out. The table records more than 150,000 clones, approximately 93% of them present only once. The receptor was derived from a man aged 50 or older in good health. This chain uses TRBV7-8 with TRBJ1-1, with TRBD1 matching over 7 bases. The sample comprised blood. The CDR3 DNA is TGTGCCAGCAGTCAGGGGGGGTTATCGAACACTGAAGCTTTCTTT. This sequence encodes CASSQGGLSNTEAFF.